A selection of T cell receptor beta chains follows, all from one sample in a study of blood T cell repertoires in COVID-19. TCRdb keeps only in-frame clones here, not all; method: immunoSEQ multiplex PCR. The repertoire holds more than 75,000 clones, with roughly 87% as singletons. Sequenced input: peripheral blood. The receptors stem from a man aged 50-59 years with acute or convalescent COVID-19. The CDR3 runs from the conserved cysteine through the conserved F or W. D genes are given only for firm matches.

v_call	j_call	d_call	cdr3_aa
TRBV3-1/TRBV3-2	TRBJ2-3	TRBD1	CASSPRQGDNTGQYF
TRBV18	TRBJ1-2	-	CASSPDQDHSLNYGYTF
TRBV3-1/TRBV3-2	TRBJ1-1	-	CASSQLSRKSTEAFF
TRBV19	TRBJ1-5	TRBD1	CASSPLDRAHQPQHF
TRBV4-3	TRBJ2-3	TRBD2	CASSQDHSGGRTDTQYF
TRBV4-1	TRBJ1-5	-	CASSQEMAVSNQPQHF
TRBV5-1	TRBJ2-1	TRBD1	CASSGQGSSYNEQFF
TRBV9	TRBJ2-1	TRBD2	CASSALSGSSYNEQFF
TRBV5-5	TRBJ2-6	TRBD1	CASSPRPGQGTGANVLTF
TRBV30	TRBJ1-3	TRBD1	CAWSVGQAGNTIYF
TRBV7-9	TRBJ1-2	-	CASSFHYSDTMDGYTF
TRBV6-5	TRBJ1-5	TRBD1	CASRPDRGYQPQHF
TRBV2	TRBJ1-1	-	CASSGGRQSEAFF
TRBV6-4	TRBJ2-1	TRBD2	CASSSSGSSYNEQFF
TRBV28	TRBJ1-6	-	CASSLSSGFGSYNSPLHF
TRBV12-5	TRBJ1-2	-	CASGLGTSYGYTF
TRBV4-3	TRBJ1-1	TRBD1	CASSHTGGRAPEAFF
TRBV5-4	TRBJ2-3	TRBD1	CASRPGQSTDTQYF
TRBV9	TRBJ2-5	-	CASSVDGPLGETQYF
TRBV7-2	TRBJ1-1	-	CASSLNGGHDTEAFF
TRBV12-3/TRBV12-4	TRBJ1-5	TRBD1	CASSSRGQPQHF
TRBV5-4	TRBJ2-1	TRBD1	CASSLRTGVPYNEQFF
TRBV19	TRBJ2-2	-	CASSIRTGELFF
TRBV6-5	TRBJ1-6	-	CASRGRRNSPLHF
TRBV5-1	TRBJ1-1	-	CASSFAAADTEAFF
TRBV2	TRBJ2-1	TRBD2	CASQGLAVYNEQFF
TRBV4-3	TRBJ2-3	TRBD1	CASSQVGQGDTQYF
TRBV7-6	TRBJ1-2	TRBD1	CASSPRQGGVSGGYTF
TRBV11-2	TRBJ2-1	-	CASSLSGRSYNEQFF
TRBV7-2	TRBJ2-5	TRBD2	CASRPSGGLQETQYF
TRBV28	TRBJ1-1	TRBD1	CASSADRVRAFF
TRBV6-4	TRBJ2-2	-	CASSDLAMGGELFF
TRBV25-1	TRBJ1-1	TRBD1	CASSTTGGTEAFF
TRBV2	TRBJ2-7	TRBD1	CASSGGTTGSAHEQYF
TRBV4-3	TRBJ2-3	TRBD2	CASSQDYIRLAGGQSTDTQYF
TRBV11-2	TRBJ2-1	-	CASSSGAWTENEQFF
TRBV6-6	TRBJ2-3	TRBD1	CASRGQGRTDTQYF
TRBV7-6	TRBJ2-7	-	CASSLGSGTDYEQYF
TRBV19	TRBJ1-2	-	CASSILDGGMNYGYTF
TRBV27	TRBJ2-1	TRBD2	CASSRLAGTSDYNEQFF